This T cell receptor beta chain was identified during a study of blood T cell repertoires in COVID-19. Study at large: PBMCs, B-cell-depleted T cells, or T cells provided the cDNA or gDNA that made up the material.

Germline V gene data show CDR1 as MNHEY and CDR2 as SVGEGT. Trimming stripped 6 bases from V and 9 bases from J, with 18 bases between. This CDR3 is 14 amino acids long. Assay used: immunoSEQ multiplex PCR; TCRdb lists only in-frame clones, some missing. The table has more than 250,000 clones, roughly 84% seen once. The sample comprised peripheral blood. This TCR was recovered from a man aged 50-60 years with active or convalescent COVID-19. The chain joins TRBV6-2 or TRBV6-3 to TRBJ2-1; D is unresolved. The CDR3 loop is CASSLPYVSAEQFF. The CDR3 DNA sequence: TGTGCCAGCAGCCTACCCTATGTATCCGCTGAGCAGTTCTTC.